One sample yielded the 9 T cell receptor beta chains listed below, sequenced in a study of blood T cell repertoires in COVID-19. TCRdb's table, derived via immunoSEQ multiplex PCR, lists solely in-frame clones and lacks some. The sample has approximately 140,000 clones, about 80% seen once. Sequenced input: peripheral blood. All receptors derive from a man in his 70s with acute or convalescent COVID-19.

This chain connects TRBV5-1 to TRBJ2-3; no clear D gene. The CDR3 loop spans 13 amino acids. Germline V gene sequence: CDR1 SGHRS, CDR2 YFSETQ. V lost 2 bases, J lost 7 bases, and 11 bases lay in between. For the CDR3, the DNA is TGCGCCAGCAGCTTCGAACGGGTCCATACGCAGTATTTT. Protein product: CASSFERVHTQYF.

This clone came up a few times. The CDR3 loop is CASRSSGQGNREQYF. CDR3 DNA sequence: TGTGCCAGCAGGTCATCGGGACAGGGAAACCGGGAGCAGTACTTC. The rearrangement uses TRBV28 and TRBJ2-7, with 9 bases aligning to TRBD1. The trim removed 6 bases at V and 7 bases at J, leaving 13 bases unmatched. Germline V CDR1 and CDR2: MDHEN, SYDVKM. The CDR3 covers 15 residues.

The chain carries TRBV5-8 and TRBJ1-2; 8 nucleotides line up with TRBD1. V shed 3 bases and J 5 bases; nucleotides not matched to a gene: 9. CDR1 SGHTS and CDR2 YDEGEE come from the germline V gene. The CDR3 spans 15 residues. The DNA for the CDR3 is TGTGCCAGCAGCTGGGGGACAGGCAATATATATGGCTACACCTTC. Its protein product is CASSWGTGNIYGYTF.

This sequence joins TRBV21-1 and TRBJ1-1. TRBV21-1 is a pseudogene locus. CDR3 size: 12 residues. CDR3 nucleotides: TGTGCCAGGAGGGATGGGATAACTGAAGCTTTCTTT. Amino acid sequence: CARRDGITEAFF.

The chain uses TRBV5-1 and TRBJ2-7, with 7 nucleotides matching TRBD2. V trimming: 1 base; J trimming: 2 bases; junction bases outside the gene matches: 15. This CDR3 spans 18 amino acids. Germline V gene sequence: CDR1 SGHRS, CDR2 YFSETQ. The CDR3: CASSLFLLAGEFAYEQYF. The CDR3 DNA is TGCGCCAGCAGCTTGTTTCTTTTGGCGGGAGAGTTCGCCTACGAGCAGTACTTC.

DNA for the CDR3: TGTGCCAGCAGTGAAAAACCGGGACAGGGAGCCTACGAGCAGTACTTC. Encoded protein: CASSEKPGQGAYEQYF. This chain connects TRBV3-1 (or the pseudogene TRBV3-2) to TRBJ2-7; 9 bases line up with TRBD1. This CDR3 is built from 16 residues. Germline V lookup: CDR1 LGHDT, CDR2 YNNKEL (reference sequence). Trimming removed 6 bases from V and 2 bases from J; junction bases left unmatched: 11.

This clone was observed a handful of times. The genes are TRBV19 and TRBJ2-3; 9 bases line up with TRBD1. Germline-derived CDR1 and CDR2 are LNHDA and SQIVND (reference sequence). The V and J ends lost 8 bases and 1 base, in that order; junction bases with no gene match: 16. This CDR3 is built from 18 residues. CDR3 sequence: CASSRWTGEVGGTDTQYF. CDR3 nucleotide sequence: TGTGCCAGTTCGAGGTGGACAGGGGAAGTGGGGGGCACAGATACGCAGTATTTT.

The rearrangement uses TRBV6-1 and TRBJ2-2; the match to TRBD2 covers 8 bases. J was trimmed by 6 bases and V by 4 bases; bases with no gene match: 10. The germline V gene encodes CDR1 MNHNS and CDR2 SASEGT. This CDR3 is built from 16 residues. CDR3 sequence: CASSATSGLVSGELFF. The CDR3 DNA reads TGTGCCAGCAGTGCTACTAGCGGCTTAGTCTCCGGGGAGCTGTTTTTT.

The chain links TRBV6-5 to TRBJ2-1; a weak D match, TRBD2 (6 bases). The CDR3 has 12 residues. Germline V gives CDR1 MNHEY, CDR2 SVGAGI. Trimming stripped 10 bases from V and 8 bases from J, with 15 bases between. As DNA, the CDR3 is TGTGCCACCCGGAGGGGTCACCATGAGCAGTTCTTC. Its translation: CATRRGHHEQFF.